What follows are 19 T cell receptor beta chains derived from one specimen sequenced in a study of cytomegalovirus exposure and HLA in healthy donors. A multiplex PCR was run with 60 Vbeta primers and 13 Jbeta primers. Here immunoSEQ multiplex PCR was the method, and the copy in TCRdb shows in-frame clones only, minus some. This sample carries under 150,000 clones, over 70% of them seen once, and the ten largest clones take roughly 3%. Input material: PBMCs. The receptors derive from a man younger than 45 in good health and CMV-seronegative.

The chain couples TRBV7-2 to TRBJ2-1; TRBD2 matches at 16 bases. CDR1 is SGHTA, CDR2 FQGNSA, per germline. The V gene end was trimmed by 4 bases and the J gene end by 1 base; junction bases not matched to a gene: 7. The CDR3 sequence is 19 residues long. The CDR3 here is CASSSPGLAGGSSYNEQFF. In nucleotides, the CDR3 is TGTGCCAGCAGCTCACCGGGACTAGCGGGAGGGTCGTCCTACAATGAGCAGTTCTTC. The whole variable domain, remainder taken from reference TRBV7-2 and TRBJ2-1, is GAGVSQSPSNKVTEKGKDVELRCDPISGHTALYWYRQSLGQGLEFLIYFQGNSAPDKSGLPSDRFSAERTGGSVSTLTIQRTQQEDSAVYLCASSSPGLAGGSSYNEQFFGPGTRLTVL.

CDR3 sequence: CSVPSTGGSTDTQYF. CDR3 in DNA: TGCAGCGTTCCTTCGACAGGCGGGAGCACAGATACGCAGTATTTT. The chain couples TRBV29-1 to TRBJ2-3, with a weak D call TRBD1 (6 bases). The CDR3 length is 15 residues. Trimming pared 5 bases from V and 0 bases from J, leaving 15 bases between. Germline values: CDR1 SQVTM, CDR2 ANQGSEA.

The chain carries TRBV2 and TRBJ1-5; weak D call: TRBD1 (5 bases). V was clipped by 6 bases and J by 0 bases, with 12 bases between them. Looked up from germline, CDR1 is SNHLY and CDR2 is FYNNEI. The CDR3 runs to 15 residues. This chain's CDR3 is CASSATEDSNQPQHF. Written as DNA, the CDR3 is TGTGCCAGCAGCGCGACAGAAGATAGCAATCAGCCCCAGCATTTT.

The table lists this clone with a few counts. The V and J genes are TRBV1 and TRBJ1-1; whether TRBD1, the table's D call, matches the DNA was not checked. TRBV1 is a pseudogene. This CDR3 has 15 residues. Here the CDR3 DNA reads TGCACCAGCAGCCGTTGCAGGGGGAGAGGTACTGAAGCTTTCTTT. It codes for CTSSRCRGRGTEAFF.

This clone was seen just once. The J gene is TRBJ1-5, the V gene TRBV7-3; the match to TRBD1 covers 8 bases. The germline V gene has CDR1 SGHTA and CDR2 FQGTGA. V dropped 4 bases and J dropped 4; count of bases not matched to a gene: 3. The length of the CDR3 is 14 residues. In nucleotides, the CDR3 is TGTGCCAGCAGCTGGGACAGGTTGAATCAGCCCCAGCATTTT. It encodes CASSWDRLNQPQHF. The whole variable domain, remainder taken from reference TRBV7-3 and TRBJ1-5, is GAGVSQTPSNKVTEKGKYVELRCDPISGHTALYWYRQSLGQGPEFLIYFQGTGAADDSGLPNDRFFAVRPEGSVSTLKIQRTERGDSAVYLCASSWDRLNQPQHFGDGTRLSIL.

This chain's CDR3 is CASSGPPGQGVANEQFF. The CDR3 DNA is TGTGCCAGCAGCGGGCCCCCGGGACAGGGGGTTGCCAATGAGCAGTTCTTC. The rearrangement joins TRBV7-9 to TRBJ2-1; 11 nucleotides align to TRBD1. V shed 5 bases, J shed 6 bases, and the junction held 12 bases outside the gene matches. In germline, CDR1 is SEHNR, CDR2 FQNEAQ (reference sequence). This CDR3 is 17 amino acids long.

This clone appeared once. The chain is built from TRBV2 and TRBJ2-1; D ambiguous. The CDR3 is 14 amino acids. V lost 4 bases and J lost 6, with 13 bases in between. The germline V gene encodes CDR1 SNHLY and CDR2 FYNNEI. The CDR3 protein is CASSVMAATNEQFF. CDR3 nucleotide sequence: TGTGCCAGCAGTGTGATGGCAGCGACCAATGAGCAGTTCTTC.

This rearrangement joins TRBV2 to TRBJ1-2; no reliable D call. Germline CDR1 and CDR2: SNHLY and FYNNEI. V lost 2 bases, J lost 5 bases, and 18 bases lay in between. CDR3 length: 16 amino acids. CDR3 coding DNA: TGTGCCAGCAGTGAAAGCAGGCAGACCCCGGGATATGGCTACACCTTC. This codes for CASSESRQTPGYGYTF.

This clone was detected a few times. The chain links TRBV5-6 to TRBJ2-6; D gene ambiguous. CDR1 and CDR2 from the germline V gene are SGHDT and YYEEEE. The CDR3 totals 15 residues. Trimming cost V 4 bases and J 0 bases, with 8 bases left between them. The CDR3 is CASSTGHSGANVLTF. In nucleotides, the CDR3 is TGTGCCAGCAGCACGGGTCACTCTGGGGCCAACGTCCTGACTTTC.

V is TRBV2 and J is TRBJ2-2; a weak D match, TRBD2 (6 bases). The germline V gene encodes CDR1 SNHLY and CDR2 FYNNEI. Deletions cut 8 bases from V and 3 bases from J, with 13 bases between. There are 14 residues in the CDR3. DNA of the CDR3: TGTGCCAGCTTGGGAGGCCGGGACACCGGGGAGCTGTTTTTT. This encodes CASLGGRDTGELFF. Filled out from reference TRBV2 and TRBJ2-2, the complete variable domain reads EPEVTQTPSHQVTQMGQEVILRCVPISNHLYFYWYRQILGQKVEFLVSFYNNEISEKSEIFDDQFSVERPDGSNFTLKIRSTKLEDSAMYFCASLGGRDTGELFFGEGSRLTVL.

The genes are TRBV28 and TRBJ2-5; D may be TRBD2 (6 bases). The CDR3 covers 18 residues. The germline V gene has CDR1 MDHEN and CDR2 SYDVKM. V lost 3 bases, J lost 5 bases, and 25 bases lay in between. This CDR3 is CASSLMFGREALMETQYF. For the CDR3, the DNA is TGTGCCAGCAGTTTGATGTTCGGCAGGGAGGCTTTAATGGAGACCCAGTACTTC.

In this sample, this clone turned up a few times. Different DNA sequences within this sample yield the same CDR3. This chain connects TRBV7-2 to TRBJ2-5; 7 bases map to TRBD1. In germline, CDR1 is SGHTA, CDR2 FQGNSA. The ends lost 4 bases at V and 2 bases at J; junction bases unmatched: 1. The CDR3 covers 13 residues. CDR3 in DNA: TGTGCCAGCAGCTCGGGACAGCAAGAGACCCAGTACTTC. Translation gives CASSSGQQETQYF.

Comment on this clone: Relative to the germline gene, one junction end is altered; a read error may explain this. The chain has TRBV6-5 and TRBJ2-7, with D possibly TRBD1 on 5 matching bases. The CDR3 has 15 residues. Germline V gene lookup returns CDR1 MNHEY and CDR2 SVGAGI. CDR3 sequence reads: CASSYPKTRATVQNF. In nucleotides, the CDR3 is TGTGCCAGCAGTTACCCAAAAACCCGAGCGACAGTTCAAAACTTC.

The V call is TRBV10-3, the J call TRBJ2-1; D perhaps matches TRBD1 (5 bases). Germline V gives CDR1 ENHRY, CDR2 SYGVKD. The V gene lost 8 bases and the J gene lost 2 bases, with 13 bases spanning the gap. This CDR3 has 14 residues. The CDR3 here is CAIGLGLPYNEQFF. In nucleotides, the CDR3 is TGTGCCATCGGTTTGGGGCTTCCCTACAATGAGCAGTTCTTC.

This clone turned up a few times. The V call is TRBV5-1, the J call TRBJ1-1; TRBD1 is a possible D gene (6 bases). CDR3 length: 16 residues. Germline V gene lookup returns CDR1 SGHRS and CDR2 YFSETQ. Trimming stripped 1 base from V and 3 bases from J, with 16 bases between. The CDR3 is CASSLHKTGWDTEAFF. DNA of the CDR3: TGCGCCAGCAGCTTGCACAAGACAGGCTGGGACACTGAAGCTTTCTTT. Using reference TRBV5-1 and TRBJ1-1 for the parts outside the CDR3, the full variable domain is KAGVTQTPRYLIKTRGQQVTLSCSPISGHRSVSWYQQTPGQGLQFLFEYFSETQRNKGNFPGRFSGRQFSNSRSEMNVSTLELGDSALYLCASSLHKTGWDTEAFFGQGTRLTVV.

The gene calls are TRBV5-1 and TRBJ2-3, with 9 bases matching TRBD1. The germline V gene has CDR1 SGHRS and CDR2 YFSETQ. The CDR3 spans 14 residues. Germline trimming cut 7 bases from V and 3 bases from J; bases unmatched to any gene: 6. CDR3 in amino acids: CASSGTGWTDTQYF. The CDR3 nucleotides are TGCGCCAGCTCCGGGACAGGGTGGACAGATACGCAGTATTTT.

The V call is TRBV6-1, the J call TRBJ1-5, with no clear D. Trimming stripped 2 bases from V and 3 bases from J, with 5 bases between. Germline V gene lookup returns CDR1 MNHNS and CDR2 SASEGT. This CDR3 is 13 amino acids long. CDR3 in DNA: TGTGCCAGCAGTGAACAGTCCAATCAGCCCCAGCATTTT. It codes for CASSEQSNQPQHF.

The chain has TRBV9 and TRBJ2-1; 11 bases map to TRBD2. Germline V CDR1 and CDR2: SGDLS, YYNGEE. This CDR3 is built from 15 residues. The V gene end was trimmed by 4 bases and the J gene end by 9 bases; junction bases not matched to a gene: 9. The CDR3 here is CASSISGGAGGEQFF. The DNA for the CDR3 is TGTGCCAGCAGCATTAGCGGGGGGGCCGGTGGTGAGCAGTTCTTC.

CDR3: CASSFLGGLSSYEQYF. CDR3 nucleotide sequence: TGTGCCAGCAGCTTTCTCGGGGGTCTTAGCTCCTACGAGCAGTACTTC. The chain recombines TRBV5-6 with TRBJ2-7, with D possibly matching TRBD2 (6 bases). Deletions cut 2 bases from V and 0 bases from J, with 15 bases between. Germline V gene data show CDR1 as SGHDT and CDR2 as YYEEEE. The CDR3 runs 16 residues. Variable domain in full (rest from reference TRBV5-6 and TRBJ2-7): DAGVTQSPTHLIKTRGQQVTLRCSPKSGHDTVSWYQQALGQGPQFIFQYYEEEERQRGNFPDRFSGHQFPNYSSELNVNALLLGDSALYLCASSFLGGLSSYEQYFGPGTRLTVT.